This TCR beta chain was documented in a study of follicular helper T cells after annual influenza vaccination. Some clones are missing from TCRdb's copy, which holds only in-frame ones; the method was immunoSEQ multiplex PCR. The sample carries approximately 10,000 clones, 80% to 90% recorded once. This clone was observed a few times. Time point described: 2014-2015 season, 7 days after vaccination. This sequence was found in an adult who received the influenza vaccine. The material was CXCR5+ CD38- circulating T follicular helper cells from blood, obtained 7 days after influenza vaccination. Subset indicated: circulating Tfh, non-naive CD4+CXCR5+PD-1+ (ICOS+CD38+ or ICOS-CD38-).

The CDR3 sequence: CASSRLAGEVDTQYF. CDR3 bases: TGTGCCAGCAGTAGACTAGCGGGTGAGGTAGATACGCAGTATTTT. The genes are TRBV6-6 and TRBJ2-3, with TRBD2 identical over 10 bases. Per the germline V gene, CDR1 is MNHNY and CDR2 is SVGAGI (reference sequence). J gave up 5 bases and V 5 bases, and 7 bases lay outside the gene matches. The CDR3 has 15 residues.